A selection of T cell receptor beta chains follows, all from one sample in a study of T cell repertoires in ileal Crohn's disease. The protocol was immunoSEQ multiplex PCR, while the TCRdb copy is restricted to in-frame clones and leaves out a portion. Of a few thousand clones detected, about 95% appear once; the ten largest clones hold around 0.3%. Sequenced: ileal tissue. The source of these receptors is an adult with Crohn's disease. The CDR3 runs from the conserved cysteine through the conserved F or W. The order of the fields is D gene, V gene, J gene, CDR3 protein, CDR3 DNA. A D gene is named only where the DNA matches it firmly.

d_call: TRBD2
v_call: TRBV5-1
j_call: TRBJ2-3
cdr3_aa: CASSLAGASGGTDTQYF
cdr3_nt: TGCGCCAGCAGCTTGGCAGGGGCTAGCGGGGGCACAGATACGCAGTATTTT

d_call: TRBD1
v_call: TRBV5-6
j_call: TRBJ1-5
cdr3_aa: CASSLRSAGGLGNQPQHF
cdr3_nt: TGTGCCAGCAGCTTGAGGTCCGCAGGGGGCCTGGGAAATCAGCCCCAGCATTTT

d_call: -
v_call: TRBV5-1
j_call: TRBJ1-1
cdr3_aa: CASRLTVNTEAFF
cdr3_nt: TGCGCCAGCAGACTCACCGTGAACACTGAAGCTTTCTTT

d_call: -
v_call: TRBV11-2
j_call: TRBJ2-6
cdr3_aa: CASSTRAPGANVLTF
cdr3_nt: TGTGCCAGCAGCACCAGGGCACCTGGGGCCAACGTCCTGACTTTC

d_call: -
v_call: TRBV16
j_call: TRBJ1-2
cdr3_aa: CASSQSSPENGYTF
cdr3_nt: TGTGCCAGCAGCCAAAGCAGCCCGGAGAATGGCTACACCTTC

d_call: -
v_call: TRBV7-7
j_call: TRBJ2-1
cdr3_aa: CASSSNQDNEQFF
cdr3_nt: TGTGCCAGCAGCTCGAACCAGGACAATGAGCAGTTCTTC

d_call: -
v_call: TRBV20-1
j_call: TRBJ2-5
cdr3_aa: CSARTEATQYF
cdr3_nt: TGCAGTGCTAGAACCGAGGCGACCCAGTACTTC

d_call: TRBD1
v_call: TRBV6-5
j_call: TRBJ2-6
cdr3_aa: CASSITGAGANVLTF
cdr3_nt: TGTGCCAGCAGTATAACAGGGGCTGGGGCCAACGTCCTGACTTTC

d_call: -
v_call: TRBV6-1
j_call: TRBJ2-6
cdr3_aa: CASSVDTAGANVLTF
cdr3_nt: TGTGCCAGCAGTGTAGACACCGCTGGGGCCAACGTCCTGACTTTC

d_call: TRBD2
v_call: TRBV10-2
j_call: TRBJ2-7
cdr3_aa: CASTGLAGGLNEQYF
cdr3_nt: TGCGCCAGCACTGGACTAGCGGGGGGGCTCAACGAGCAGTACTTC

d_call: TRBD1
v_call: TRBV28
j_call: TRBJ1-2
cdr3_aa: CASSQPGTGGLIDGYTF
cdr3_nt: TGTGCCAGCAGTCAACCCGGGACAGGGGGCTTAATCGATGGCTACACCTTC

d_call: -
v_call: TRBV7-2
j_call: TRBJ1-5
cdr3_aa: CASSLAGRNQPQHF
cdr3_nt: TGTGCCAGCAGCTTAGCGGGCAGAAATCAGCCCCAGCATTTT

d_call: TRBD1
v_call: TRBV5-1
j_call: TRBJ1-1
cdr3_aa: CASSQGQVVAEAFF
cdr3_nt: TGCGCCAGCAGTCAAGGACAGGTGGTTGCTGAAGCTTTCTTT

d_call: TRBD1
v_call: TRBV7-2
j_call: TRBJ1-1
cdr3_aa: CASSQQGANTEAFF
cdr3_nt: TGTGCCAGCAGCCAACAGGGGGCGAACACTGAAGCTTTCTTT

d_call: TRBD1
v_call: TRBV18
j_call: TRBJ1-4
cdr3_aa: CASSPDRGLNEKLFF
cdr3_nt: TGTGCCAGCTCACCTGACAGGGGGCTCAATGAAAAACTGTTTTTT

d_call: -
v_call: TRBV7-2
j_call: TRBJ2-1
cdr3_aa: CASSLARVYNEQFF
cdr3_nt: TGTGCCAGCAGCTTAGCGAGGGTCTACAATGAGCAGTTCTTC

d_call: -
v_call: TRBV27
j_call: TRBJ2-4
cdr3_aa: CASSLSPGAKNIQYF
cdr3_nt: TGTGCCAGCAGTTTATCCCCCGGGGCCAAAAACATTCAGTACTTC

d_call: TRBD1
v_call: TRBV4-2
j_call: TRBJ1-2
cdr3_aa: CASSPTGTGSTHYGYTF
cdr3_nt: TGTGCCAGCAGCCCCACCGGGACAGGGTCTACCCACTATGGCTACACCTTC

d_call: TRBD1
v_call: TRBV27
j_call: TRBJ2-1
cdr3_aa: CALTVQGAYNEQFF
cdr3_nt: TGTGCCCTCACGGTCCAGGGGGCTTACAATGAGCAGTTCTTC